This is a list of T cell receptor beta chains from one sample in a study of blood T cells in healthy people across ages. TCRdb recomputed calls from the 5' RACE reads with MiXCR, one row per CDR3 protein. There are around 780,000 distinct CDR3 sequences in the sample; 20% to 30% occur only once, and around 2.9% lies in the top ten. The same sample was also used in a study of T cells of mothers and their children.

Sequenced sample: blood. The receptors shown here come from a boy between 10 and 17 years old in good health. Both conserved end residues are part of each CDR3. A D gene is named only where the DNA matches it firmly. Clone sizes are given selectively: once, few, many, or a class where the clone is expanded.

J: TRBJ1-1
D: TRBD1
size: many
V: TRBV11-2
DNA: TGTGCCAGCAGCTCCGACAGGGACACTGAAGCTTTCTTT
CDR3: CASSSDRDTEAFF

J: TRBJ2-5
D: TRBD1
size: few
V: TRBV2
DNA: TGTGCCAGTGACAGGGGGCGCGAAGAGACCCAGTACTTC
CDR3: CASDRGREETQYF

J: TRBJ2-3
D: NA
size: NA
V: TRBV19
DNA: TGTGCCAGTAGTCACCTCCGGGACATGAATACGCAGTATTTT
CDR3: CASSHLRDMNTQYF

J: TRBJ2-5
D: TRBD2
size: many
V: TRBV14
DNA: TGTGCCAGCAGCCAAGTCGGGAGGGAAGAGACCCAGTACTTC
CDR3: CASSQVGREETQYF

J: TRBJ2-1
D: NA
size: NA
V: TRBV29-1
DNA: TGCAGCGTTGGGGAGGATTACAATGAGCAGTTCTTC
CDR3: CSVGEDYNEQFF

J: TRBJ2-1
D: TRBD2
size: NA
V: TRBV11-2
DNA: TGTGCCAGCAGCTTAAAGGGCGGGGGGGCCAATAATGAGCAGTTCTTC
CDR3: CASSLKGGGANNEQFF

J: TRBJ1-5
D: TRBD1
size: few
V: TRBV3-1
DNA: TGTGCCAGCAGCCAAGGGGACAGGGAAGATCAGCCCCAGCATTTT
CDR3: CASSQGDREDQPQHF

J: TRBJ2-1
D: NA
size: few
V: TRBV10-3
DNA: TGTGCCATCAGTACTAGTCTGGCCACGGGCAATGAGCAGTTCTTC
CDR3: CAISTSLATGNEQFF

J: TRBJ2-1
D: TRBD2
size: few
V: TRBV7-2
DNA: TGTGCCAGCAGCTTGCGACTAGCGGGAGGCTACAATGAGCAGTTCTTC
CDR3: CASSLRLAGGYNEQFF

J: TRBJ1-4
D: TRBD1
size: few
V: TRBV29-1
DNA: TGCAGCGTTCGGGACAGGGCTGAAAAACTGTTTTTT
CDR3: CSVRDRAEKLFF

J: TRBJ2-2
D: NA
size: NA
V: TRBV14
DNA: TGTGCCAGCAGCTTAACTCTTATCAACACCGGGGAGCTGTTTTTT
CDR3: CASSLTLINTGELFF

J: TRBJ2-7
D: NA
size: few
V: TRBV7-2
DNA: TGTGCCAGCAGACCGAGGGGGGTTTCGGTCTACGAGCAGTACTTC
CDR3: CASRPRGVSVYEQYF

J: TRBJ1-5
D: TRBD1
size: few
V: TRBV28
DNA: TGTGCCAGCAGTATCCTCGGACAGGGATATAGCAATCAGCCCCAGCATTTT
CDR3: CASSILGQGYSNQPQHF

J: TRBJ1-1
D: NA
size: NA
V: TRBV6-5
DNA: TGTGCCAGCACAGGTTTGAACACTGAAGCTTTCTTT
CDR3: CASTGLNTEAFF

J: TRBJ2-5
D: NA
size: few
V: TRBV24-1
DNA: TGTGCCACCAGTGACCCGCAGACCTCCAGTGAGACCCAGTACTTC
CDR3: CATSDPQTSSETQYF

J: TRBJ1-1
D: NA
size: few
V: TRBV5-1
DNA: TGCGCCAGCAGCTTGGTGGCCCACCTAGACACTGAAGCTTTCTTT
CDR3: CASSLVAHLDTEAFF

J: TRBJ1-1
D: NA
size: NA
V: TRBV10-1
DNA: TGCGCCAGCAGTGATGAGAAGAACACTGAAGCTTTCTTT
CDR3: CASSDEKNTEAFF

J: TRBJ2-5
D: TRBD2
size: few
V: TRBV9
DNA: TGTGCCAGCAGCGTAGAGTCTAGCGGGAGCCGGATGGAGACCCAGTACTTC
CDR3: CASSVESSGSRMETQYF

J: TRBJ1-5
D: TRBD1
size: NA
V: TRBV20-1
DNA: TGCAGTGCTAGAGGGACAGGGGGCAATCAGCCCCAGCATTTT
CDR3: CSARGTGGNQPQHF

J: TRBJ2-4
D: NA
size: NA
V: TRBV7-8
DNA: TGTGCCAGCAGCTTAGAGTTAGCAGCTAGTGCGGCCAAAAACATTCAGTACTTC
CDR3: CASSLELAASAAKNIQYF

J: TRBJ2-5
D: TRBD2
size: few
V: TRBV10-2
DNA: TGCGCCAGCAGTGGCGCGGGGGGGCTTGAGACCCAGTACTTC
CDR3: CASSGAGGLETQYF

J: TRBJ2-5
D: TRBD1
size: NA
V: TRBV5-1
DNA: TGCGCCAGCAACTCTTACCCAGGGACAGGGGGCCGGGAGACCCAGTACTTC
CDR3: CASNSYPGTGGRETQYF

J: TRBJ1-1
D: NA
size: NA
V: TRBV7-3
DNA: TGTGCCAGCAGCTGGGGGGGAGGGGCTGAAGCTTTCTTT
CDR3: CASSWGGGAEAFF

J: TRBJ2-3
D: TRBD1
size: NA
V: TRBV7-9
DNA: TGTGCCAGCAGCTTGGGGGACAGGGGGCGAACAGATACGCAGTATTTT
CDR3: CASSLGDRGRTDTQYF

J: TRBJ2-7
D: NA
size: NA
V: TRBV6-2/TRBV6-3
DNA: TGTGCCAGCAGTTACTTCGATAGGAGTTCCTACGAGCAGTACTTC
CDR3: CASSYFDRSSYEQYF